This T cell receptor beta chain derives from a study of T cells in Graves' hyperthyroidism and ophthalmopathy. TCR beta CDR3 sequences were amplified from RNA transcripts. Researchers ran a first-round RT-PCR on the TCR CDR3 using the HTBI primer set. TCRdb analysed the multiplex PCR reads with MiXCR anew, one entry per CDR3 protein. The sample records around 200,000 distinct CDR3 sequences, around 20% being singletons. At least ten counts were recorded for this clonotype. Its specificity is unknown. Study-level findings and limits: Ophthalmopathy stood apart from stable hyperthyroidism in a 13 V-J model.

The V and J ends lost 2 bases and 8 bases respectively, with 13 bases between them. CDR1 is DFQATT, CDR2 SNEGSKA, per germline (reference sequence). The CDR3 has 14 amino acids. Thyroid ultrasound, orbital computed tomography, clinical symptoms, and serum thyroxine and TRAb underpinned diagnoses. The PBMCs were taken from approximately 9 ml of fresh peripheral blood. Material: blood. This receptor was taken from a man in his forties or fifties with Graves' hyperthyroidism. This sequence joins TRBV20-1 and TRBJ1-6; TRBD1 is a possible D gene (5 bases). The CDR3 DNA reads as TGCAGTGCTAGACTCCCAGGGCTGGATTCACCCCTCCACTTT. Translation gives CSARLPGLDSPLHF.